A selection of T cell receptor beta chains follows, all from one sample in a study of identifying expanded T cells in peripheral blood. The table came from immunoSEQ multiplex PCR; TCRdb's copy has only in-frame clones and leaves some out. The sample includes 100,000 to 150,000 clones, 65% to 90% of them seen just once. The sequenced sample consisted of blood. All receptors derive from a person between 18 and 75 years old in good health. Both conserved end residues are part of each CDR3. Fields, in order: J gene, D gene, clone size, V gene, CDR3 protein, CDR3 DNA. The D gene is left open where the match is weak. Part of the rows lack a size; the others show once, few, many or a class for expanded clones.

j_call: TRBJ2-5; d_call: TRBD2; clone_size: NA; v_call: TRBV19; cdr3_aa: CASSIYSGGIQETQYF; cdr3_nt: TGTGCCAGTAGTATATACAGCGGGGGGATACAAGAGACCCAGTACTTC
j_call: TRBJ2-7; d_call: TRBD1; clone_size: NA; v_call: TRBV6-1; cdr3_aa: CASSDRRTGVGVSYEQYF; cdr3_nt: TGTGCCAGCAGTGACCGGAGGACAGGGGTGGGGGTTTCCTACGAGCAGTACTTC
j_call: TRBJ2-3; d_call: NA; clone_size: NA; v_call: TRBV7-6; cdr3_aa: CASSFLSSTDTQYF; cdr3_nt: TGTGCCAGCAGCTTCTTGTCTAGCACAGATACGCAGTATTTT
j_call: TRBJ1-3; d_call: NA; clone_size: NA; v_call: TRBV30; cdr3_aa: CAWTLKTASGNTIYF; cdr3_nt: TGTGCCTGGACCCTGAAGACAGCCTCTGGAAACACCATATATTTT
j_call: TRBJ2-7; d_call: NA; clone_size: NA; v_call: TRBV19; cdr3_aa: CASSIERQYEQYF; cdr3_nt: TGTGCCAGTAGCATCGAGCGACAGTACGAGCAGTACTTC
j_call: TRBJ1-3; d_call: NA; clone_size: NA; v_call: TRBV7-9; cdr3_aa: CASSLAGYSGNTIYF; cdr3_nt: TGTGCCAGCAGCTTAGCGGGGTACTCTGGAAACACCATATATTTT
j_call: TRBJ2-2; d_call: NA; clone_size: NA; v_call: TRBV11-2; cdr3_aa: CASSLVGDTGELFF; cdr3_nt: TGTGCCAGCAGCTTAGTCGGGGACACCGGGGAGCTGTTTTTT
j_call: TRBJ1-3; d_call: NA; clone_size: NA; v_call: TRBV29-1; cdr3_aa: CSVEALGIAGNTIYF; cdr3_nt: TGCAGCGTTGAAGCGTTGGGGATAGCTGGAAACACCATATATTTT
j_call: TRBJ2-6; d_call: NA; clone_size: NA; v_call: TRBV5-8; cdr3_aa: CASSLEGSGANVLTF; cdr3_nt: TGTGCCAGCAGCTTGGAAGGCTCTGGGGCCAACGTCCTGACTTTC
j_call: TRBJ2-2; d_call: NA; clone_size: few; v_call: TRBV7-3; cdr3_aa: CASSPRGTGELFF; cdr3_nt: TGTGCCAGCAGCCCCCGGGGTACCGGGGAGCTGTTTTTT
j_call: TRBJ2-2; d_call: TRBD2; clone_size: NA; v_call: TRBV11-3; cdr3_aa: CASSPRTSTNTGELFF; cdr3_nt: TGTGCCAGCAGCCCCCGGACTAGCACCAACACCGGGGAGCTGTTTTTT
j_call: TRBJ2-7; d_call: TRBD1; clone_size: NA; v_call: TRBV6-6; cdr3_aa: CASMGQGYEQYF; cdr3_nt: TGTGCCAGCATGGGACAGGGCTACGAGCAGTACTTC
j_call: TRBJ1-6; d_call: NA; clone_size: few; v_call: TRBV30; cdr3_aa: CAWSVGDGNSPLHF; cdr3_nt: TGTGCCTGGAGTGTAGGGGACGGGAATTCACCCCTCCACTTT
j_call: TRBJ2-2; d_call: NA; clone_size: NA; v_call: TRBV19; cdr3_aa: CASISGTGELFF; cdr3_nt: TGTGCCAGTATCTCCGGCACCGGGGAGCTGTTTTTT
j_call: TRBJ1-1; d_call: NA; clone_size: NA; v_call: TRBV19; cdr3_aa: CASSLRGTEAFF; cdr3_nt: TGTGCCAGTAGTCTCCGGGGCACTGAAGCTTTCTTT
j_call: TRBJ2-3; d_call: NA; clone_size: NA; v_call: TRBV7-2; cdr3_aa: CASSLTGGGTDTQYF; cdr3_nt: TGTGCCAGCAGCCTAACTGGCGGGGGCACAGATACGCAGTATTTT
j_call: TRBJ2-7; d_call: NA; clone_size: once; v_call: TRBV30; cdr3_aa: CAWSHVNRQGMYEQYF; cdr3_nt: TGTGCCTGGAGTCACGTCAATCGGCAGGGGATGTACGAGCAGTACTTC
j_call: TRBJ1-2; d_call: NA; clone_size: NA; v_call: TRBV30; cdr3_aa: CAWSVRFNYGYTF; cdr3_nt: TGTGCCTGGAGTGTACGTTTTAACTATGGCTACACCTTC
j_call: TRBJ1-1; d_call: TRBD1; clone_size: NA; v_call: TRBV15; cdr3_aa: CATSSGQGVTEAFF; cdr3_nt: TGTGCCACCAGCAGCGGACAGGGGGTCACTGAAGCTTTCTTT
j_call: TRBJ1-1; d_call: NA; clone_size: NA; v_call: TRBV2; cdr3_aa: CASRRVGTEAFF; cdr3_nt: TGTGCCAGCAGGCGGGTTGGGACTGAAGCTTTCTTT
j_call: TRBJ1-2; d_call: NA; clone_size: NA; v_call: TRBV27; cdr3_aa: CASSLMRGSGYTF; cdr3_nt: TGTGCCAGCAGTTTAATGCGGGGTTCTGGCTACACCTTC
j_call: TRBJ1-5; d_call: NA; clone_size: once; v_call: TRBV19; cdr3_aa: CASSIDRGKGRSNQPQHF; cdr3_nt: TGTGCCAGTAGTATAGATAGGGGGAAGGGCCGGAGCAATCAGCCCCAGCATTTT
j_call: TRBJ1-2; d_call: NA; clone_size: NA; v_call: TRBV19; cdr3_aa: CASSTGPLGGYTF; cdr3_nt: TGTGCCAGTAGTACGGGACCCCTAGGAGGCTACACCTTC
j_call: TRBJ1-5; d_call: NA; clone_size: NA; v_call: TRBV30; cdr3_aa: CAWEPKGGERQPQHF; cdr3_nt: TGTGCCTGGGAACCCAAGGGGGGGGAAAGGCAGCCCCAGCATTTT
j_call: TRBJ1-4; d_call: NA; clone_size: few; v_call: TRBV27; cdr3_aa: CASSFRGDSNEKLFF; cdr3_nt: TGTGCCAGCAGTTTCAGGGGCGACTCTAATGAAAAACTGTTTTTT
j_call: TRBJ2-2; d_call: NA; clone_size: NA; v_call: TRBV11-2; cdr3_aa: CASSPGNTGELFF; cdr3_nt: TGTGCCAGCAGCCCGGGCAACACCGGGGAGCTGTTTTTT
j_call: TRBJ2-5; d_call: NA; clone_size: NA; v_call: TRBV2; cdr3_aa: CASSTTEETQYF; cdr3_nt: TGTGCCAGCAGTACTACGGAAGAGACCCAGTACTTC
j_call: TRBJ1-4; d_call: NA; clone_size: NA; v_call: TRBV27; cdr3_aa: CASSSWGGAATNEKLFF; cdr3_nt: TGTGCCAGCAGCTCTTGGGGGGGAGCCGCAACTAATGAAAAACTGTTTTTT
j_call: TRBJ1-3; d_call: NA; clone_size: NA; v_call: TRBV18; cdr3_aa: CASSPGLAGNTIYF; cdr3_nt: TGTGCCAGCTCACCAGGACTGGCTGGAAACACCATATATTTT
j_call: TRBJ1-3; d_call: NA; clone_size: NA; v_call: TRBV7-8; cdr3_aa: CASSLGGAGNTIYF; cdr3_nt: TGTGCCAGCAGCTTAGGCGGGGCTGGAAACACCATATATTTT
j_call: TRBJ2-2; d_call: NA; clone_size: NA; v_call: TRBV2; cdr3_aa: CASSALRAGELFF; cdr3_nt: TGTGCCAGCAGCGCCCTGCGGGCCGGGGAGCTGTTTTTT
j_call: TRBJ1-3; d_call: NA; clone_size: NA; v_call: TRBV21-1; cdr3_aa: CASSRIQGSAGNTIYF; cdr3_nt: TGTGCCAGCAGCCGCATACAGGGATCTGCTGGAAACACCATATATTTT
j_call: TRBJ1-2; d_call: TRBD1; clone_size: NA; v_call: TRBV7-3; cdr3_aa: CASSPGTANYGYTF; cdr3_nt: TGTGCCAGCAGCCCTGGGACAGCTAACTATGGCTACACCTTC
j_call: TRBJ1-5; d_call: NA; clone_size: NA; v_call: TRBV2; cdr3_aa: CASSAQGLQPQHF; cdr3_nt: TGTGCCAGCAGTGCTCAGGGGCTTCAGCCCCAGCATTTT
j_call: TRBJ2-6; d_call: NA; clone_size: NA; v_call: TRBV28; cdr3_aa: CASSPTRAGANVLTF; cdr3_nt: TGTGCCAGCAGTCCTACTAGGGCTGGGGCCAACGTCCTGACTTTC
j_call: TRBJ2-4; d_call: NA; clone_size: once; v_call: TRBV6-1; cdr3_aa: CASSEGPGSKNIQYF; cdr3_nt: TGTGCCAGCAGTGAGGGACCGGGGTCCAAAAACATTCAGTACTTC
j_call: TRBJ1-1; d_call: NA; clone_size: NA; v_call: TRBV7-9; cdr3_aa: CASSHPTINTEAFF; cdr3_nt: TGTGCCAGCAGCCATCCAACCATTAACACTGAAGCTTTCTTT
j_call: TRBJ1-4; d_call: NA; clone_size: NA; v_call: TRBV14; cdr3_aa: CASSQGPTTNEKLFF; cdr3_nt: TGTGCCAGCAGCCAAGGTCCAACAACTAATGAAAAACTGTTTTTT
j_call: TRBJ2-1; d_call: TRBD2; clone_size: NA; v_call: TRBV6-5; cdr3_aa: CASSRRGGPNEQFF; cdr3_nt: TGTGCCAGCTCCCGGCGGGGGGGCCCGAATGAGCAGTTCTTC